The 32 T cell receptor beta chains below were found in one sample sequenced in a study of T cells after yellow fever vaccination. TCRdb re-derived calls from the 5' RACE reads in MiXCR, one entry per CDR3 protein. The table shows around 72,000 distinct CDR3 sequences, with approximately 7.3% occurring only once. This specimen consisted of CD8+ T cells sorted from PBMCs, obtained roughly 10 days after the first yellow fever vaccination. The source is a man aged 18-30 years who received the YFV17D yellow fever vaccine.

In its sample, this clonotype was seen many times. CDR3 nucleotide sequence: TGTGCCAGCAGCTTATTAACAGGGGGCGAGGAGCAGTTCTTC. This gives the protein CASSLLTGGEEQFF. This rearrangement joins TRBV7-6 to TRBJ2-1; 9 bases align to TRBD1. V was pared by 2 bases and J by 10 bases, with 6 bases of the junction left unmatched. CDR1 and CDR2 (germline): SGHVS, FNYEAQ. CDR3 length equals 14 residues. The full variable domain, completed using reference TRBV7-6 and TRBJ2-1, is GAGVSQSPRYKVTKRGQDVALRCDPISGHVSLYWYRQALGQGPEFLTYFNYEAQQDKSGLPNDRFSAERPEGSISTLTIQRTEQRDSAMYRCASSLLTGGEEQFFGPGTRLTVL.

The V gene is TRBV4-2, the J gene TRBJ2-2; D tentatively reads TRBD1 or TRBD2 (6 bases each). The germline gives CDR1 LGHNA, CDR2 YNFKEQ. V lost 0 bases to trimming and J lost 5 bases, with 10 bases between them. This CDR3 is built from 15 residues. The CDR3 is CASSQEEGVTGELFF. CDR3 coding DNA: TGTGCCAGCAGCCAAGAGGAGGGGGTTACCGGGGAGCTGTTTTTT.

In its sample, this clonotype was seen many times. This chain's CDR3 is CASSWYSGANVLTF. The DNA of the CDR3 is TGCGCCAGCAGCTGGTACAGCGGGGCCAACGTCCTGACTTTC. This chain uses TRBV5-1 with TRBJ2-6; D is undetermined. In germline, CDR1 is SGHRS, CDR2 YFSETQ. V lost 3 bases and J 4 bases, leaving 8 bases between the germline ends. CDR3 size: 14 residues. The whole variable domain, filled in from reference TRBV5-1 and TRBJ2-6, reads KAGVTQTPRYLIKTRGQQVTLSCSPISGHRSVSWYQQTPGQGLQFLFEYFSETQRNKGNFPGRFSGRQFSNSRSEMNVSTLELGDSALYLCASSWYSGANVLTFGAGSRLTVL.

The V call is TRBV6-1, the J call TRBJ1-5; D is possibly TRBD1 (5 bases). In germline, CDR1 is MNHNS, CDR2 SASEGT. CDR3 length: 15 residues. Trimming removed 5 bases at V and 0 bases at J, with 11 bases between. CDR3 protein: CASSQRGYSNQPQHF. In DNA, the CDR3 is TGTGCCAGCAGTCAGAGGGGATATAGCAATCAGCCCCAGCATTTT.

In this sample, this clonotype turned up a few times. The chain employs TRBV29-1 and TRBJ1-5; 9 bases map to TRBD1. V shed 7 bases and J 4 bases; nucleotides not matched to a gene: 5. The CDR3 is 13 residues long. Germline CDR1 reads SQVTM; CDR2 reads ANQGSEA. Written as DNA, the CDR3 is TGCAGCGCTAAGACAGGGGGGAATCAGCCCCAGCATTTT. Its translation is CSAKTGGNQPQHF.

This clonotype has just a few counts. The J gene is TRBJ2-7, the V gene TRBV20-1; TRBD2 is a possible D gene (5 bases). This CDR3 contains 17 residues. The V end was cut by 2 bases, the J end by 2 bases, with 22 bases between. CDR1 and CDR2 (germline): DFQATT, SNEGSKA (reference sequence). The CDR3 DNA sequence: TGCAGTGCTAGAACCGCCAGCGGCGGGTGGTCGCCCTACGAGCAGTACTTC. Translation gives CSARTASGGWSPYEQYF.

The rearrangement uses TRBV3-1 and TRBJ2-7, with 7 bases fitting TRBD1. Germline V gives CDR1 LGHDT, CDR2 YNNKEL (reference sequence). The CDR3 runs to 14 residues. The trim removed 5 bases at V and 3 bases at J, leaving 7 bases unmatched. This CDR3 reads CASSSRDRLYEQYF. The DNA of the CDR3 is TGTGCCAGCAGCTCGAGGGACAGACTCTACGAGCAGTACTTC.

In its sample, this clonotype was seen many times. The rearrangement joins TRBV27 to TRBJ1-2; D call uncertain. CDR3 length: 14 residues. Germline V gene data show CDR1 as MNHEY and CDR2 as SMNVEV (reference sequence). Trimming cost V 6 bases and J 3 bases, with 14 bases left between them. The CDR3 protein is CASSTGPNYYGYTF. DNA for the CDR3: TGTGCCAGCAGCACCGGGCCTAACTACTATGGCTACACCTTC.

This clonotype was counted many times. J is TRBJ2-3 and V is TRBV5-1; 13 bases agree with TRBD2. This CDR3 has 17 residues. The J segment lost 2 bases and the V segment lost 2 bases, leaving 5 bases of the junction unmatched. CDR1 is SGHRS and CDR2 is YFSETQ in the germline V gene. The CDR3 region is CASSFGLAGAPTDTQYF. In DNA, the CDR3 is TGCGCCAGCAGCTTCGGACTAGCGGGGGCCCCCACAGATACGCAGTATTTT.

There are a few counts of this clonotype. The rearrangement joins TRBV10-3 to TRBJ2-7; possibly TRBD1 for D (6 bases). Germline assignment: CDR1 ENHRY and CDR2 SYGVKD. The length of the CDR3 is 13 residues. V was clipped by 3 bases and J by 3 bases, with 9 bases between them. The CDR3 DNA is TGTGCCATCAGTGACTACAGGGACTACGAGCAGTACTTC. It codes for CAISDYRDYEQYF.

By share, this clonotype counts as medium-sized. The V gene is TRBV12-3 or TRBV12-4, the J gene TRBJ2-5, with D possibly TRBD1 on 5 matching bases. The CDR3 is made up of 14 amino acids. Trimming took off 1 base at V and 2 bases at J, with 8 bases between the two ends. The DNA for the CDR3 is TGTGCCAGCAGTTTAGAGGGGTTTCAAGAGACCCAGTACTTC. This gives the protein CASSLEGFQETQYF.

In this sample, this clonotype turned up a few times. CDR3 nucleotide sequence: TGCGCCAGCAGCCAAGCGCGGGGAAGCTCCTACGAGCAGTACTTC. Translation: CASSQARGSSYEQYF. The chain carries TRBV4-3 and TRBJ2-7; D may be TRBD2 (6 bases). This CDR3 contains 15 residues. V gave up 1 base and J gave up 0 bases, with 10 bases separating them. Germline V gene lookup returns CDR1 LGHNA and CDR2 YSLEER.

CDR3 residues: CASSQGGTYNTGELFF. CDR3 sequence (DNA): TGCGCCAGCAGCCAAGGCGGGACTTATAACACCGGGGAGCTGTTTTTT. This chain uses TRBV4-3 with TRBJ2-2, with D maybe TRBD2 (6 bases). The V gene's germline CDR1 is LGHNA and CDR2 YSLEER. Trimming took off 1 base at V and 2 bases at J, with 11 bases between the two ends. The CDR3 contains 16 residues.

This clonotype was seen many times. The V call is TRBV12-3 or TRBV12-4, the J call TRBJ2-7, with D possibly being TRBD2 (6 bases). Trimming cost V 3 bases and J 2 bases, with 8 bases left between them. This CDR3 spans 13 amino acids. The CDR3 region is CASSLGLTYEQYF. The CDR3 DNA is TGTGCCAGCAGTTTGGGACTGACCTACGAGCAGTACTTC.

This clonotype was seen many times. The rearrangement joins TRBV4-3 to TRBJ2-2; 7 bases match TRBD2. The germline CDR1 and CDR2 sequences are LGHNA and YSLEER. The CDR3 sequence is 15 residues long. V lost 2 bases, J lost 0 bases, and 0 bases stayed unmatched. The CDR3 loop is CASSQLAANTGELFF. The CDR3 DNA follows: TGCGCCAGCAGCCAACTAGCGGCGAACACCGGGGAGCTGTTTTTT.

The CDR3 is CASSLSTGEGETQYF. In DNA form, the CDR3 reads TGTGCCAGCAGTTTAAGTACAGGGGAGGGAGAGACCCAGTACTTC. The chain uses TRBV27 and TRBJ2-5; the D gene could be TRBD1 or TRBD2 (7 bases each). The CDR3 extends over 15 amino acids. The ends were cut back, 2 bases at V and 4 bases at J, with 14 bases in the middle. The germline V gene has CDR1 MNHEY and CDR2 SMNVEV (reference sequence).

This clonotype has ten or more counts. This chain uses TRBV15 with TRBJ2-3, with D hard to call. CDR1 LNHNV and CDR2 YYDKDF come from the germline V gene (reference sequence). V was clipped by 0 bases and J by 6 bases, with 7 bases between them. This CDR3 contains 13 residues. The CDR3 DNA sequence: TGTGCCACCAGCAGAGAGGGGTTGGATACGCAGTATTTT. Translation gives CATSREGLDTQYF.

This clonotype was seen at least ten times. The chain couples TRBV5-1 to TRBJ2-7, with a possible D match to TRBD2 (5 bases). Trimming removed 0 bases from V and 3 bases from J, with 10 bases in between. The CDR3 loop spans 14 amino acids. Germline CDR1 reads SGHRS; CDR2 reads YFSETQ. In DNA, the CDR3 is TGCGCCAGCAGCTTGGTAGGGAGAATCTACGAGCAGTACTTC. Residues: CASSLVGRIYEQYF.

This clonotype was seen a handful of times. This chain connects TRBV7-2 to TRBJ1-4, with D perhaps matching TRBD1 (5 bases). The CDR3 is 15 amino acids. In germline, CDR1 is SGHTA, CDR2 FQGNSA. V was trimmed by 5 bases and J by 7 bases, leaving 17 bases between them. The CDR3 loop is CASSGRGTLSEKLFF. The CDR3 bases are TGTGCCAGCAGCGGCCGGGGGACCCTTAGTGAAAAACTGTTTTTT. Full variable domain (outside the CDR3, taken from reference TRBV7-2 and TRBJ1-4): GAGVSQSPSNKVTEKGKDVELRCDPISGHTALYWYRQSLGQGLEFLIYFQGNSAPDKSGLPSDRFSAERTGGSVSTLTIQRTQQEDSAVYLCASSGRGTLSEKLFFGSGTQLSVL.

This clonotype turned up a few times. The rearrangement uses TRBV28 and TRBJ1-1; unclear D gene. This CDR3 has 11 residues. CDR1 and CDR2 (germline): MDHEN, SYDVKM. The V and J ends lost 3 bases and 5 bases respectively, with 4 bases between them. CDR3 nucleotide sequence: TGTGCCAGCAGTTTCGTGACTGAAGCTTTCTTT. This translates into CASSFVTEAFF.

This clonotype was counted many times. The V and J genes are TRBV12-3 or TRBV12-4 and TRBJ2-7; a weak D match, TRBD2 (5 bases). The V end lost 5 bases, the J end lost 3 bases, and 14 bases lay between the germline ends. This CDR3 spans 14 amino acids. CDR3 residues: CASSPTDGLYEQYF. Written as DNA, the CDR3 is TGTGCCAGCAGTCCAACGGACGGACTCTACGAGCAGTACTTC.

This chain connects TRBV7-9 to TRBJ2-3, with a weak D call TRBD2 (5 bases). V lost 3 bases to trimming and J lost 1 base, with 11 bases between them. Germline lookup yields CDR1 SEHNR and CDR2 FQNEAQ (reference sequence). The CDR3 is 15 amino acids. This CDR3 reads CASSFYMEGTDTQYF. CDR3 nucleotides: TGTGCCAGCAGCTTTTATATGGAGGGCACAGATACGCAGTATTTT.

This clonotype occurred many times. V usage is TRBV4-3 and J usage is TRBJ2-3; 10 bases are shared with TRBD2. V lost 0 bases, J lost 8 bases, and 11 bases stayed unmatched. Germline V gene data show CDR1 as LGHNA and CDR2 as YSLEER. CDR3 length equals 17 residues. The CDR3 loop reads CASSQETRAGGPGTQYF. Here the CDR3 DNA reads TGCGCCAGCAGCCAAGAGACCCGAGCGGGGGGGCCCGGTACGCAGTATTTT.

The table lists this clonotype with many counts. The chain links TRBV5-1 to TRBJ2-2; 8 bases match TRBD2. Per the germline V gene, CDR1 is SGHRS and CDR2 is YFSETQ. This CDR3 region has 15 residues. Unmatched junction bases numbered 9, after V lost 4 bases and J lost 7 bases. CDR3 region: CASSTSRGGHGELFF. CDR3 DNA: TGCGCCAGCAGCACCAGCCGGGGGGGCCACGGGGAGCTGTTTTTT.

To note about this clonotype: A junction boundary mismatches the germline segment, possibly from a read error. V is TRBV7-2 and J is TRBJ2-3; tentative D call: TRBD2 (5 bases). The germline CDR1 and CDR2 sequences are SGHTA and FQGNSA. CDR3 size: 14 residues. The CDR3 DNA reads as TGTGCCAGCAGCTTTTCAGCGGCCCCAGATGCGCAGTATTTT. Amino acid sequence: CASSFSAAPDAQYF.

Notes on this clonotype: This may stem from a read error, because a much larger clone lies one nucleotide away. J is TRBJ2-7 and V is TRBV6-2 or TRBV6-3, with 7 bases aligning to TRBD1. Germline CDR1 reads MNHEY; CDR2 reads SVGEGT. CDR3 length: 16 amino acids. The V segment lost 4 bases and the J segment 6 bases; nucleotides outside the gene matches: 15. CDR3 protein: CASSSPTRQGGIEQYF. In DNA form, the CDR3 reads TGTGCCAGCAGTTCTCCCACCAGACAGGGCGGCATCGAGCAGTACTTC.

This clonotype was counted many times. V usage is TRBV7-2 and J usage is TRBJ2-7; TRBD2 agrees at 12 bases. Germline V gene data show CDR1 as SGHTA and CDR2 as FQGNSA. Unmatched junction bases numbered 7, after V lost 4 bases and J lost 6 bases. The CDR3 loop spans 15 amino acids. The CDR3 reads CASSSGLAGFGEQYF. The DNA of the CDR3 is TGTGCCAGCAGCTCCGGACTAGCGGGGTTCGGCGAGCAGTACTTC.

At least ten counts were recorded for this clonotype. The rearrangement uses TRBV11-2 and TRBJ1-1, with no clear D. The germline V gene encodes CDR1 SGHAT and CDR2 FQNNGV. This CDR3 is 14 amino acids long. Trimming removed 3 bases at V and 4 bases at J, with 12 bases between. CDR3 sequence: CASSLDPAGTEAFF. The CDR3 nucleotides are TGTGCCAGCAGCTTGGACCCAGCGGGCACTGAAGCTTTCTTT.

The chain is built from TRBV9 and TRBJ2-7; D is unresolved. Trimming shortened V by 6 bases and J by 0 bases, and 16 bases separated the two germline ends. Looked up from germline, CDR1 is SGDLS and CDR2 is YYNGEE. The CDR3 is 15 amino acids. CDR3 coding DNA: TGTGCCAGCAACCCTGACGGTGTAAGCTCCTACGAGCAGTACTTC. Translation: CASNPDGVSSYEQYF.

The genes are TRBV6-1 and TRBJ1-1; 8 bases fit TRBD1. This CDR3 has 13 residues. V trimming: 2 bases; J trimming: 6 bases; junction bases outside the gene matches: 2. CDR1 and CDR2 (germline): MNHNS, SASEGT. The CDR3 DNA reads TGTGCCAGCAGTGAACAGGGGGCAGCTGAAGCTTTCTTT. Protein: CASSEQGAAEAFF.

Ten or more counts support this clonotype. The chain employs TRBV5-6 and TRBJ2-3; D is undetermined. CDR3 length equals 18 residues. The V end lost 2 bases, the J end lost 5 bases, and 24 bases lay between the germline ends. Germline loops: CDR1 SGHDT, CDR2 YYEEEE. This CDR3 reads CASSFTFVGPTVGDTQYF. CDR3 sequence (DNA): TGTGCCAGCAGCTTTACGTTCGTAGGGCCAACGGTGGGAGATACGCAGTATTTT.

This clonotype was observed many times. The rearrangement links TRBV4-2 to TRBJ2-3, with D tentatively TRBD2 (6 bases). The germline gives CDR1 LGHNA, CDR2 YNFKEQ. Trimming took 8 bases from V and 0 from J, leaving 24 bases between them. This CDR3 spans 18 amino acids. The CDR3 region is CASASTALAATSTDTQYF. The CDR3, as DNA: TGTGCCAGCGCATCCACCGCTTTAGCGGCTACTAGCACAGATACGCAGTATTTT.